Listed below are T cell receptor beta chains from one sample, sequenced in a study of beta chain features in type 1 diabetes. Produced via immunoSEQ multiplex PCR; TCRdb's table is partial and in-frame only. The profile shows 120,000 to 150,000 clones, about 7% of them singletons. The sample taken for sequencing was central memory CD4+ T cells from blood. These receptors were taken from a woman in her 30s in good health. Both conserved end residues are part of each CDR3. D genes are given only for firm matches. Where a row states a size, it is once, few, many or the class of an expanded clone; other rows omit it.

clone size	V gene	D gene	J gene	CDR3 protein	CDR3 DNA
few	TRBV4-1	TRBD2	TRBJ2-7	CASSQGTSRGNVYEQYF	TGCGCCAGCAGCCAAGGGACTAGCCGCGGAAACGTTTACGAGCAGTACTTC
many	TRBV28	.	TRBJ2-3	CASSRQEGTDTQYF	TGTGCCAGCAGTCGGCAGGAGGGCACAGATACGCAGTATTTT
.	TRBV5-6	TRBD1	TRBJ2-2	CASSLLTGWAGELFF	TGTGCCAGCAGCCTACTGACAGGGTGGGCCGGGGAGCTGTTTTTT
.	TRBV28	TRBD1	TRBJ1-5	CASSLWQGARPQHF	TGTGCCAGCAGTTTATGGCAGGGGGCACGGCCCCAGCATTTT
many	TRBV4-2	TRBD2	TRBJ2-5	CASSPPGLAGETQYF	TGTGCCAGCAGCCCCCCGGGACTAGCGGGAGAGACCCAGTACTTC
.	TRBV5-4	.	TRBJ2-1	CASSQEQSVVNEQFF	TGCGCCAGCAGCCAAGAACAGTCGGTGGTCAATGAGCAGTTCTTC
few	TRBV7-2	.	TRBJ2-1	CASSLAFQGTYNEQFF	TGTGCCAGCAGCTTAGCGTTTCAGGGGACCTACAATGAGCAGTTCTTC
few	TRBV28	TRBD1	TRBJ1-2	CASSLPQPGQSYGYTF	TGTGCCAGCAGTCTACCCCAACCGGGACAGAGCTATGGCTACACCTTC
.	TRBV7-3	TRBD1	TRBJ2-1	CASSQDRDNEQFF	TGTGCCAGCAGCCAGGACAGGGACAATGAGCAGTTCTTC
few	TRBV9	.	TRBJ1-2	CASSGGPSQGPYGYTF	TGTGCCAGCAGCGGAGGCCCCAGTCAGGGTCCCTATGGCTACACCTTC
few	TRBV28	TRBD1	TRBJ1-2	CASSFPYRQGELSTYGYTF	TGTGCCAGCAGTTTCCCATACCGACAGGGAGAACTAAGTACCTATGGCTACACCTTC
few	TRBV19	.	TRBJ2-1	CASRRQDNNEQFF	TGTGCCAGTAGGAGACAGGACAACAATGAGCAGTTCTTC
many	TRBV4-2	.	TRBJ1-1	CASSQRSEAFF	TGTGCCAGCAGCCAGCGTAGTGAAGCTTTCTTT
few	TRBV29-1	TRBD2	TRBJ2-3	CSVEDTGLAGGSDTQYF	TGCAGCGTTGAAGATACGGGACTAGCGGGAGGTTCAGATACGCAGTATTTT
many	TRBV30	.	TRBJ1-2	CAGAGFGGYTF	TGTGCCGGAGCGGGGTTTGGGGGCTACACCTTC
many	TRBV18	TRBD2	TRBJ2-3	CASSPDPGTSGSGTQYF	TGTGCCAGCTCACCAGACCCCGGGACTAGCGGGAGTGGTACGCAGTATTTT
few	TRBV4-3	.	TRBJ2-1	CASSQGPGGAGVRNEQFF	TGCGCCAGCAGCCAAGGCCCTGGGGGGGCGGGAGTCCGCAATGAGCAGTTCTTC
few	TRBV11-2	.	TRBJ2-1	CASSLAGNNEQFF	TGTGCCAGCAGCTTAGCCGGTAACAATGAGCAGTTCTTC
few	TRBV25-1	TRBD1	TRBJ2-5	CASSGSGTGVDETQYF	TGTGCCAGCAGTGGCTCCGGGACAGGGGTTGACGAGACCCAGTACTTC
.	TRBV18	TRBD2	TRBJ2-1	CASSPVAGDNEQFF	TGTGCCAGCTCACCAGTAGCGGGGGACAATGAGCAGTTCTTC
.	TRBV7-3	.	TRBJ2-7	CASSLGPPQAYEQYF	TGTGCCAGCAGCTTGGGGCCCCCCCAGGCCTACGAGCAGTACTTC
few	TRBV7-2	.	TRBJ2-7	CASSSIIPGLPLVNYEQYF	TGTGCCAGCAGCTCAATCATCCCGGGACTTCCCCTCGTAAACTACGAGCAGTACTTC
few	TRBV27	TRBD2	TRBJ2-5	CASSPQGLAGVETQYF	TGTGCCAGCAGTCCCCAGGGACTAGCGGGAGTAGAGACCCAGTACTTC